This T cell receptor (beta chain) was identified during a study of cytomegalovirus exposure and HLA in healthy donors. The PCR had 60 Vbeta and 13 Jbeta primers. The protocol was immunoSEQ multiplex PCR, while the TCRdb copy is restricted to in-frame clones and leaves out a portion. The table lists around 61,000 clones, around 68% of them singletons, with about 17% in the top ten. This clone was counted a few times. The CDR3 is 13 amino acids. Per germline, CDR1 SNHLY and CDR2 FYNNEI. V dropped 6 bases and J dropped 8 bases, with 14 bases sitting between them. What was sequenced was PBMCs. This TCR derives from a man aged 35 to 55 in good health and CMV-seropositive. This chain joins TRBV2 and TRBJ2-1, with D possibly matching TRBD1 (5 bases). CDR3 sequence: CASRGAQQDEQFF. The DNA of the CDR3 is TGTGCCAGCAGAGGAGCCCAACAGGATGAGCAGTTCTTC.